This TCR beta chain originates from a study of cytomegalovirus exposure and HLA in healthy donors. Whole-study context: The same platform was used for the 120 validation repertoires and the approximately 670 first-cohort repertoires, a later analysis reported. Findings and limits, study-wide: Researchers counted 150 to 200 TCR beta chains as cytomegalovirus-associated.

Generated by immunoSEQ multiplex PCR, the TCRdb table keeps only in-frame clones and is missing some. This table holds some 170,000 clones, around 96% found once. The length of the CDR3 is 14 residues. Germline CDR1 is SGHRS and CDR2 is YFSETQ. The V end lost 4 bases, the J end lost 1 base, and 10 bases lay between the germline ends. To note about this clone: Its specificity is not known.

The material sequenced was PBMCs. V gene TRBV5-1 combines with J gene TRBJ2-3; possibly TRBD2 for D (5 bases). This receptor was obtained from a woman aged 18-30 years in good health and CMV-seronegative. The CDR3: CASSRGTRTDTQYF. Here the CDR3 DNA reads TGCGCCAGCAGCCGGGGAACCCGCACAGATACGCAGTATTTT. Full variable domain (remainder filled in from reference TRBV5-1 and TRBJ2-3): KAGVTQTPRYLIKTRGQQVTLSCSPISGHRSVSWYQQTPGQGLQFLFEYFSETQRNKGNFPGRFSGRQFSNSRSEMNVSTLELGDSALYLCASSRGTRTDTQYFGPGTRLTVL.